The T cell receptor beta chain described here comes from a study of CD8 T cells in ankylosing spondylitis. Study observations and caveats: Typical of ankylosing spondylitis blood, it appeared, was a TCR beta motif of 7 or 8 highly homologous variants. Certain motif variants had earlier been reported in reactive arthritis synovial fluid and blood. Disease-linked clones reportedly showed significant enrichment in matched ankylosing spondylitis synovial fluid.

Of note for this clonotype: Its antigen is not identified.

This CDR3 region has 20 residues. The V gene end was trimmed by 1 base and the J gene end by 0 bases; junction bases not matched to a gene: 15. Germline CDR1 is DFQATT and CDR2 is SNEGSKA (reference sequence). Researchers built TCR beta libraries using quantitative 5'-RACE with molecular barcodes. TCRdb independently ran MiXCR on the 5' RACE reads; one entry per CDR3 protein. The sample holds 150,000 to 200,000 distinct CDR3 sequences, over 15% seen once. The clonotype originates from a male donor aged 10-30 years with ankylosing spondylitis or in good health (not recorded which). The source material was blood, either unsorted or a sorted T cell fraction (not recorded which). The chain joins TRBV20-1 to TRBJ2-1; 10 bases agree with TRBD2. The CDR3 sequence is CSARGGFLAGASLSYNEQFF. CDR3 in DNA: TGCAGTGCTAGAGGGGGGTTCCTAGCGGGAGCCTCCCTCTCCTACAATGAGCAGTTCTTC.